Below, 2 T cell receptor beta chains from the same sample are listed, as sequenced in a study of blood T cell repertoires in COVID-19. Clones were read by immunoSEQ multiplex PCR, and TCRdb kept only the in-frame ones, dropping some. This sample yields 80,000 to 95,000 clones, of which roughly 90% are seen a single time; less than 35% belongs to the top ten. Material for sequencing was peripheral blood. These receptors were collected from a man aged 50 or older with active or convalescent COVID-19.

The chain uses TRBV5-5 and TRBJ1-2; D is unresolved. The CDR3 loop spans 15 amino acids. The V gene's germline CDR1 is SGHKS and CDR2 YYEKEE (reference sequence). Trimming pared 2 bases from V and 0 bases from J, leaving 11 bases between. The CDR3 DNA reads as TGTGCCAGCAGCTTTGCCGACTCTACTAACTATGGCTACACCTTC. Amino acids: CASSFADSTNYGYTF. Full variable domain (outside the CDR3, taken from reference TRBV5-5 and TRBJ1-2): DAGVTQSPTHLIKTRGQQVTLRCSPISGHKSVSWYQQVLGQGPQFIFQYYEKEERGRGNFPDRFSARQFPNYSSELNVNALLLGDSALYLCASSFADSTNYGYTFGSGTRLTVV.

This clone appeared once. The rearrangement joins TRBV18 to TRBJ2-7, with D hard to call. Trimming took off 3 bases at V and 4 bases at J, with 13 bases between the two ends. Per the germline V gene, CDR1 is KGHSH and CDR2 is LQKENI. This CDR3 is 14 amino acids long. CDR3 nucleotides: TGTGCCAGCTCACCTTCCAGGAATGGTTACGAGCAGTACTTC. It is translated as CASSPSRNGYEQYF.